The source of this TCR beta chain is a study of blood T cell repertoires in COVID-19. The overall study: The United States, Italy and Spain supplied acute and convalescent COVID-19 samples.

Sequencing used immunoSEQ multiplex PCR; TCRdb keeps in-frame clones, though not all of them. Counted here are approximately 180,000 clones, roughly 88% occurring once; the ten biggest clones make up roughly 9.7%. The germline gives CDR1 SGHKS, CDR2 YYEKEE (reference sequence). This CDR3 has 14 amino acids. The V gene end was trimmed by 7 bases and the J gene end by 12 bases; junction bases not matched to a gene: 15. The sequence came from a human donor with active or convalescent COVID-19. The donor label of this sample is uncertain. The chain has TRBV5-5 and TRBJ2-1; 8 positions agree with TRBD2. The sequencing input was peripheral blood. CDR3 in amino acids: CASDGGGILIGQFF. The CDR3 DNA is TGTGCCAGCGATGGCGGGGGGATTCTTATTGGGCAGTTCTTC.